A selection of T cell receptor beta chains follows, all from one sample in a study of blood T cell repertoires in COVID-19. The method was immunoSEQ multiplex PCR; TCRdb's version includes in-frame clones alone and lacks a portion of them. This table has about 180,000 clones, approximately 85% appearing once. The source material was PBMCs or T cells enriched from blood (not recorded which). The receptors originated from a woman in her 30s who had recovered from COVID-19. The conserved cysteine and the conserved F or W are not part of the CDR3 here. The D gene is left open where the match is weak.

v_call d_call cdr3_aa
TRBV11-2 NA ASSKERNTEAF
TRBV5-1 NA ASNRDNFNYGYT
TRBV5-4 NA ASRKETDLYQETQY
TRBV11-2 NA ASSSYYNQPQH
TRBV7-3 TRBD2 ASSPRLAGVVEQF
TRBV3-1/TRBV3-2 NA ASSQIGDQPQH
TRBV7-9 TRBD1 ASSLREGQGDEKLF
TRBV19 NA ASSHLCGNQPQH
TRBV5-1 NA ASSLDLGAGANVLT
TRBV4-1 TRBD1 ASSQDGGTGTYEQY
TRBV11-2 NA ASRSPLAGNTIY
TRBV19 TRBD2 ASSMRTSGEETQY
TRBV28 NA ASSLLGLNNEQF
TRBV27 NA ASSDLPQGSGNTIY
TRBV19 TRBD2 ASRRRGTTDTQY
TRBV7-2 NA ASSLQVRVVGNEQF
TRBV5-4 NA ASQKDWGQSYEQY
TRBV5-8 NA ASSPRWGDLPTQY
TRBV19 NA ASSEAERNYGYT
TRBV27 NA ASSFTGGDQPQH
TRBV7-9 NA ASYRGKDSGNTIY
TRBV4-1 NA ASSQVGFGGDTEAF
TRBV5-8 TRBD1 ASSHRDRGLGEQF
TRBV11-2 TRBD2 ASSLGLGAGGPHYEQY
TRBV24-1 NA ATSDDSGFSYNEQF
TRBV12-5 TRBD2 ASGLFRTSGSDEQF
TRBV28 NA ASSFPDSQETQY
TRBV10-3 TRBD2 AISDTQTSGETQY